Presented here are 8 T cell receptor beta chains from one specimen sequenced in a study of T cell responses to AZD1222 COVID-19 vaccine. Sequenced by immunoSEQ multiplex PCR; TCRdb stores in-frame clones only, minus some. The sample has 95,000 to 100,000 clones; roughly nine tenths are singletons. The sequencing here drew on peripheral blood, taken on day 0 of AZD1222 vaccination. The source of these receptors is an adult in good health.

The V gene is TRBV3-1 (or the pseudogene TRBV3-2), the J gene TRBJ1-4; D might be TRBD1 (6 bases). Trimming removed 3 bases from V and 4 bases from J, with 9 bases in between. The germline V gene has CDR1 LGHDT and CDR2 YNNKEL (reference sequence). There are 14 residues in the CDR3. The CDR3 protein is CASSHTGSNEKLFF. The DNA for the CDR3 is TGTGCCAGCAGCCATACAGGGAGTAATGAAAAACTGTTTTTT.

V gene TRBV5-1 combines with J gene TRBJ2-2; no clear D. The CDR3 sequence is 12 residues long. Trimming took off 2 bases at V and 4 bases at J, with 3 bases between the two ends. Germline V gives CDR1 SGHRS, CDR2 YFSETQ. The CDR3 sequence is CASSFATGELFF. The CDR3 DNA follows: TGCGCCAGCAGCTTTGCCACCGGGGAGCTGTTTTTT. The variable domain in full, completed from reference TRBV5-1 and TRBJ2-2, reads KAGVTQTPRYLIKTRGQQVTLSCSPISGHRSVSWYQQTPGQGLQFLFEYFSETQRNKGNFPGRFSGRQFSNSRSEMNVSTLELGDSALYLCASSFATGELFFGEGSRLTVL.

DNA for the CDR3: TGTGCCAGCAGCTTGGGGGATTCCCCAAAACTGTTTTTT. Translating it yields CASSLGDSPKLFF. This chain connects TRBV5-5 to TRBJ1-4; no definite D call. Trimming took 0 bases from V and 10 from J, leaving 10 bases between them. Germline lookup yields CDR1 SGHKS and CDR2 YYEKEE (reference sequence). CDR3 size: 13 residues.

This chain joins TRBV4-1 and TRBJ1-4; 8 bases are a match to TRBD1. The CDR3 runs 17 residues. CDR1 and CDR2 from the germline V gene are MGHRA and YSYEKL. V was clipped by 1 base and J by 7 bases; unmatched bases: 11. The CDR3 DNA is TGCGCCAGCAGCCAAGCAACCGGACAGGGAATTTTTGAAAAACTGTTTTTT. Its translation is CASSQATGQGIFEKLFF.

The chain is built from TRBV21-1 and TRBJ1-5. TRBV21-1 is a listed pseudogene. The CDR3 is 16 amino acids. The CDR3 DNA sequence: TGTGCCAGCAGCTCCCCACGGGCCTATGGCAATCAGCCCCAGCATTTT. Its translation is CASSSPRAYGNQPQHF.

CDR3 loop: CASSLLAGDFDSYNEQFF. CDR3 DNA: TGTGCCAGCAGCTTACTAGCGGGAGATTTCGACTCCTACAATGAGCAGTTCTTC. The chain carries TRBV7-9 and TRBJ2-1; TRBD2 agrees at 10 bases. J lost 0 bases, V lost 2 bases, and 7 bases had no gene match. CDR1 is SEHNR, CDR2 FQNEAQ, per germline (reference sequence). The CDR3 totals 18 residues.

This clone was recorded once. This chain joins TRBV29-1 and TRBJ1-2; 12 bases match TRBD1. Germline lookup yields CDR1 SQVTM and CDR2 ANQGSEA. V dropped 7 bases and J dropped 3; count of bases not matched to a gene: 12. The CDR3 covers 16 residues. CDR3 amino acids: CSAKKAGTGGHYGYTF. CDR3 sequence (DNA): TGCAGCGCCAAGAAAGCAGGGACAGGGGGCCACTATGGCTACACCTTC.

Note on this clone: Other DNA variants within this sample encode the same CDR3. V is TRBV3-1 (or the pseudogene TRBV3-2) and J is TRBJ1-4; D not certain. Germline values: CDR1 LGHDT, CDR2 YNNKEL (reference sequence). V was cut by 1 base and J by 8 bases, with 5 bases left in between. This CDR3 is 12 amino acids long. The CDR3 DNA reads TGTGCCAGCAGCCAAGCCGGGGAAAAACTGTTTTTT. Amino acid sequence: CASSQAGEKLFF.